Sequencing of this T cell receptor beta chain was carried out in a study of T cells in Graves' hyperthyroidism and ophthalmopathy. General study results and limits: Stable hyperthyroidism and ophthalmopathy were separated using 13 V-J signatures.

Patients aged 18 to 65 with hyperthyroidism were newly diagnosed, with duration under 2 months. This blood was taken when hyperthyroidism was first diagnosed, before any ophthalmopathy symptoms existed. The PBMCs studied were ones that came from about 9.9 ml fresh peripheral blood. On this clonotype itself: Its target is not known.

TCR beta CDR3 regions were amplified from RNA. An initial round of RT-PCR targeting the TCR CDR3 relied on the HTBI primer set. TCRdb called the multiplex PCR reads again in MiXCR, with one record for every CDR3 protein. In the table there are roughly 290,000 distinct CDR3 sequences, about 14% of which are singletons. The TCR originated in a woman younger than 45 with Graves' hyperthyroidism that later progressed to Graves' ophthalmopathy. Sequenced material: blood.

The CDR3 protein is CSARGGLAGGAYGDEQFF. CDR3 in DNA: TGCAGTGCTAGGGGTGGACTAGCGGGAGGGGCCTACGGCGATGAGCAGTTCTTC. The chain carries TRBV20-1 and TRBJ2-1; TRBD2 matches at 15 bases. V trimming: 3 bases; J trimming: 8 bases; junction bases outside the gene matches: 14. The CDR3 sequence is 18 residues long. CDR1 and CDR2 from the germline V gene are DFQATT and SNEGSKA (reference sequence).